One sample yielded the 13 T cell receptor beta chains listed below, sequenced in a study of blood T cell repertoires in COVID-19. TCRdb keeps only in-frame clones here, not all; method: immunoSEQ multiplex PCR. The sample carries hundreds of thousands of clones, about 90% recorded once. The sequenced sample was PBMCs or T cells enriched from blood (not recorded which). These receptors came from a woman aged 25 to 39 who had recovered from COVID-19.

The chain's CDR3 is CSARDSTVTQYF. As DNA, the CDR3 is TGCAGCGCCAGGGACAGCACAGTGACCCAGTACTTC. The rearrangement links TRBV29-1 to TRBJ2-5; 7 bases are shared with TRBD1. Unmatched junction bases numbered 9, after V lost 7 bases and J lost 7 bases. CDR1 SQVTM and CDR2 ANQGSEA come from the germline V gene. The CDR3 extends over 12 amino acids.

The V and J genes are TRBV2 and TRBJ1-5, with D unclear. CDR1 SNHLY and CDR2 FYNNEI come from the germline V gene. V lost 7 bases to trimming and J lost 0 bases, with 13 bases between them. This CDR3 contains 15 residues. The CDR3 nucleotides read TGTGCCAGCAAGAAAGAAAAACTTAGCAATCAGCCCCAGCATTTT. It translates to CASKKEKLSNQPQHF. The variable domain in full, with the rest retrieved from reference TRBV2 and TRBJ1-5, is EPEVTQTPSHQVTQMGQEVILRCVPISNHLYFYWYRQILGQKVEFLVSFYNNEISEKSEIFDDQFSVERPDGSNFTLKIRSTKLEDSAMYFCASKKEKLSNQPQHFGDGTRLSIL.

The CDR3 loop is CASSSWTSVYNEQFF. CDR3 nucleotide sequence: TGTGCCAGCAGCTCATGGACTAGCGTCTACAATGAGCAGTTCTTC. The J gene is TRBJ2-1, the V gene TRBV7-2; 9 bases align to TRBD2. Germline V gene data show CDR1 as SGHTA and CDR2 as FQGNSA. V lost 4 bases to trimming and J lost 3 bases; unmatched junction nucleotides: 4. This CDR3 comprises 15 residues.

The CDR3 DNA reads as TGTGCCAGCAGCTTGGCCTTACTAGCGGTCTACAATGAGCAGTTCTTC. This encodes CASSLALLAVYNEQFF. The gene calls are TRBV5-8 and TRBJ2-1; 8 nucleotides agree with TRBD2. The CDR3 totals 16 residues. With V trimmed by 0 bases and J by 3 bases, 5 bases remained unmatched. The germline V gene has CDR1 SGHTS and CDR2 YDEGEE.

The sample holds a few counts of this clone. V gene TRBV7-9 combines with J gene TRBJ1-2, with TRBD1 matching 10 bases. The CDR3 consists of 16 residues. V lost 5 bases, J lost 7 bases, and 13 bases stayed unmatched. The germline V gene encodes CDR1 SEHNR and CDR2 FQNEAQ (reference sequence). The CDR3 region is CASSRDGVRQGAGYTF. As DNA, the CDR3 is TGTGCCAGCAGCCGGGATGGAGTTCGACAGGGGGCTGGCTACACCTTC.

In its sample, this clone was seen once. The chain recombines TRBV11-3 with TRBJ1-5, with D possibly being TRBD1 (6 bases). The V end was cut by 5 bases, the J end by 0 bases, with 14 bases between. Germline loops: CDR1 SGHNT, CDR2 YENEEA. This CDR3 comprises 16 residues. CDR3 coding DNA: TGTGCCAGCAGCCATCAGGGGCTGGATAGCAATCAGCCCCAGCATTTT. Its translation is CASSHQGLDSNQPQHF.

The CDR3 spells CASSFTGGTEAFF. CDR3 DNA sequence: TGTGCCAGCAGTTTTACAGGGGGCACTGAAGCTTTCTTT. The chain has TRBV7-9 and TRBJ1-1; TRBD1 agrees at 8 bases. Trimming removed 6 bases from V and 4 bases from J; junction bases left unmatched: 4. The CDR3 consists of 13 residues. Per the germline V gene, CDR1 is SEHNR and CDR2 is FQNEAQ (reference sequence).

This sequence joins TRBV4-3 and TRBJ1-2, with D hard to call. The CDR3 has 15 residues. Trimming removed 4 bases at V and 1 base at J, with 13 bases between. Germline V gene data show CDR1 as LGHNA and CDR2 as YSLEER. CDR3 protein: CASSLVVVDNYGYTF. CDR3 coding DNA: TGCGCCAGCAGCCTTGTAGTGGTAGATAACTATGGCTACACCTTC.

This clone appeared once. This rearrangement joins TRBV6-1 to TRBJ1-6; 11 positions match TRBD1. The CDR3 consists of 16 residues. V was pared by 4 bases and J by 7 bases, with 6 bases of the junction left unmatched. Germline CDR1 reads MNHNS; CDR2 reads SASEGT. CDR3 coding DNA: TGTGCCAGCAGTGGGACAGGGGGCGTAAAAAATTCACCCCTCCACTTT. It yields the protein CASSGTGGVKNSPLHF.

This clone occurred a few times. This chain links TRBV18 with TRBJ1-1; D call uncertain. V gave up 4 bases and J gave up 1 base, with 13 bases separating them. This CDR3 spans 15 amino acids. CDR1 KGHSH and CDR2 LQKENI come from the germline V gene. Here the CDR3 reads CASSRSPPENTEAFF. In nucleotides, the CDR3 is TGTGCCAGCTCACGGTCTCCCCCAGAGAACACTGAAGCTTTCTTT. The complete variable domain, with remaining parts taken from reference TRBV18 and TRBJ1-1, reads NAGVMQNPRHLVRRRGQEARLRCSPMKGHSHVYWYRQLPEEGLKFMVYLQKENIIDESGMPKERFSAEFPKEGPSILRIQQVVRGDSAAYFCASSRSPPENTEAFFGQGTRLTVV.

The chain links TRBV25-1 to TRBJ2-1; 10 bases fit TRBD2. The ends lost 4 bases at V and 2 bases at J; junction bases unmatched: 5. The germline gives CDR1 MGHDK, CDR2 SYGVNS. The CDR3 is made up of 16 amino acids. CDR3 in DNA: TGTGCCAGCAGTGCCCTAGCGGGAGTCCCCTACAATGAGCAGTTCTTC. Amino acid sequence: CASSALAGVPYNEQFF.

V is TRBV10-3 and J is TRBJ1-3, with 7 positions matching TRBD1. The CDR3 covers 15 residues. J gave up 2 bases and V 5 bases, and 6 bases lay outside the gene matches. In germline, CDR1 is ENHRY, CDR2 SYGVKD. CDR3 bases: TGTGCCATCAGTCCCCCGACAGGGACTGGAAACACCATATATTTT. Translation: CAISPPTGTGNTIYF.

The chain links TRBV4-3 to TRBJ2-7; tentatively, D is TRBD1 (7 bases). The CDR3 runs to 18 residues. CDR1 and CDR2 (germline): LGHNA, YSLEER. The V end lost 0 bases, the J end lost 2 bases, and 20 bases lay between the germline ends. CDR3 in DNA: TGCGCCAGCAGCCAAGATCCATACCGCGGGACAGTAACCTACGAGCAGTACTTC. Its translation: CASSQDPYRGTVTYEQYF.